This entry describes one TCR beta chain. As yet, its antigen is unknown. One junction end does not reproduce the germline sequence, and a read error may be involved. Through a sample-barcoded 5' primer and a J-beta primer mix, a second PCR was run for roughly 7 to 11 cycles. Each cDNA molecule received a tag from a template-switch adaptor that had 12 random nucleotides. MiXCR, run by TCRdb on the 5' RACE reads, gives a single entry per CDR3 protein. The sample records 1.5 million to 2 million distinct CDR3 sequences, around 42% being singletons. The CDR3 has 12 residues. Germline values: CDR1 SQVTM, CDR2 ANQGSEA. These data belong to a study of blood T cells in healthy people across ages. Regarding the study as a whole: Greater diversity and more naive CD4+ cells were seen in long-lived donors than in aged donors.

The genes are TRBV29-1 and TRBJ1-2; 8 nucleotides align to TRBD1. The sequence was obtained from a human donor in good health. Input material: blood. The CDR3 region is CSVDRVSYGHTF. As DNA, the CDR3 is TGCAGCGTGGACAGGGTCTCCTATGGCCACACCTTC.